This is a list of T cell receptor beta chains from one sample in a study of blood T cell repertoires in COVID-19. Some clones are missing from TCRdb's copy, which holds only in-frame ones; the method was immunoSEQ multiplex PCR. The repertoire includes 150,000 to 200,000 clones, roughly 83% of them detected once, and more than 7.5% sits in the top ten. Material for sequencing was PBMCs or T cells enriched from blood (not recorded which). These receptors originate from a woman in her thirties who had recovered from COVID-19. Both conserved end residues are part of each CDR3. Each record gives: J gene, clone size, D gene, V gene, CDR3 DNA, CDR3 protein. The D gene is left open where the match is weak. Expanded clones are given a class, and other clones once, few, many or no size at all.

j_call: TRBJ1-2; clone_size: NA; d_call: TRBD1; v_call: TRBV20-1; cdr3_nt: TGCAGTGCTAGTGACAGGGGGCAGGGTCTGGGTGGCTACACCTTC; cdr3_aa: CSASDRGQGLGGYTF
j_call: TRBJ2-1; clone_size: NA; d_call: NA; v_call: TRBV7-7; cdr3_nt: TGTGCTAGCAGCTCGGGACTCCGGAATGAGCAGTTCTTC; cdr3_aa: CASSSGLRNEQFF
j_call: TRBJ1-2; clone_size: NA; d_call: NA; v_call: TRBV5-1; cdr3_nt: TGCGCCAGCAGCATCGCAAGGGGAACCAACTATGGCTACACCTTC; cdr3_aa: CASSIARGTNYGYTF
j_call: TRBJ2-7; clone_size: few; d_call: TRBD2; v_call: TRBV27; cdr3_nt: TGTGCCAGCAGCTTTAGCGGGGGGTACGAGCAGTACTTC; cdr3_aa: CASSFSGGYEQYF
j_call: TRBJ1-2; clone_size: NA; d_call: NA; v_call: TRBV5-3; cdr3_nt: TGTGCCAGAATACCTGGTGGACAGACCTATGGCTACACCTTC; cdr3_aa: CARIPGGQTYGYTF
j_call: TRBJ1-4; clone_size: many; d_call: NA; v_call: TRBV6-1; cdr3_nt: TGTGCCAGCAGTGAAAGTAATGGAGGAAATGAAAAACTGTTTTTT; cdr3_aa: CASSESNGGNEKLFF
j_call: TRBJ2-1; clone_size: NA; d_call: TRBD2; v_call: TRBV7-2; cdr3_nt: TGTGCCAGCAGCTTGGGACTAGCGGGAAATAATGAGCAGTTCTTC; cdr3_aa: CASSLGLAGNNEQFF
j_call: TRBJ1-5; clone_size: medium-sized; d_call: NA; v_call: TRBV6-4; cdr3_nt: TGTGCCAGCAGCCCGCGGTCCAATCAGCCCCAGCATTTT; cdr3_aa: CASSPRSNQPQHF
j_call: TRBJ2-7; clone_size: few; d_call: TRBD2; v_call: TRBV13; cdr3_nt: TGTGCCAGCAGCTCCTTAGCGGGAGGGTACGAGCAGTACTTC; cdr3_aa: CASSSLAGGYEQYF
j_call: TRBJ1-2; clone_size: NA; d_call: NA; v_call: TRBV5-1; cdr3_nt: TGCGCCAGCAGCTTGTATGGGGGGGGGACCCTCGTCACCTTC; cdr3_aa: CASSLYGGGTLVTF
j_call: TRBJ1-6; clone_size: few; d_call: NA; v_call: TRBV27; cdr3_nt: TGTGCCAGCAGTTTATCAGGGGGAAGTTCACCCCTCCACTTT; cdr3_aa: CASSLSGGSSPLHF
j_call: TRBJ1-4; clone_size: NA; d_call: TRBD1; v_call: TRBV28; cdr3_nt: TGTGCCAGCCGGCCGGGACAGGGGAATGAAAAACTGTTTTTT; cdr3_aa: CASRPGQGNEKLFF
j_call: TRBJ2-2; clone_size: NA; d_call: TRBD2; v_call: TRBV5-1; cdr3_nt: TGCGCCAGCAGCCCTGGTTGGACTAGGCGGACCGGGGAGCTGTTTTTT; cdr3_aa: CASSPGWTRRTGELFF
j_call: TRBJ1-2; clone_size: many; d_call: TRBD1; v_call: TRBV11-2; cdr3_nt: TGTGCCAGCAGCTTAGATCCGACAGGGGGACAAGCTCGGCATGGCTACACCTTC; cdr3_aa: CASSLDPTGGQARHGYTF
j_call: TRBJ2-1; clone_size: NA; d_call: NA; v_call: TRBV21-1; cdr3_nt: TGTGCCAGCAACCAGGGGATATACAATGAGCAGTTCTTC; cdr3_aa: CASNQGIYNEQFF
j_call: TRBJ1-6; clone_size: NA; d_call: TRBD1; v_call: TRBV11-2; cdr3_nt: TGTGCCAGCAGCCCTTTTACCGGACAGGGAAGGTCACCCCTCCACTTT; cdr3_aa: CASSPFTGQGRSPLHF
j_call: TRBJ1-1; clone_size: NA; d_call: NA; v_call: TRBV14; cdr3_nt: TGTGCCAGCAGCCAAGGGAGGAGAACTGAAGCTTTCTTT; cdr3_aa: CASSQGRRTEAFF
j_call: TRBJ1-5; clone_size: NA; d_call: TRBD1; v_call: TRBV27; cdr3_nt: TGTGCCAGCAGTTTATTAGGGACAGGGGGTTACCAGCCCCAGCATTTT; cdr3_aa: CASSLLGTGGYQPQHF
j_call: TRBJ2-1; clone_size: few; d_call: TRBD2; v_call: TRBV5-4; cdr3_nt: TGTGCCAGCAGCTTGGCCGGGGCGGGAGGCTACAATGAGCAGTTCTTC; cdr3_aa: CASSLAGAGGYNEQFF
j_call: TRBJ2-1; clone_size: NA; d_call: TRBD2; v_call: TRBV4-1; cdr3_nt: TGCGCCAGCAGCCAGCCTGGGGGGGGAAGCTCCTACAATGAGCAGTTCTTC; cdr3_aa: CASSQPGGGSSYNEQFF
j_call: TRBJ2-2; clone_size: NA; d_call: NA; v_call: TRBV5-4; cdr3_nt: TGTGCCAGCAGCTTGGATCCAGCGAACACCGGGGAGCTGTTTTTT; cdr3_aa: CASSLDPANTGELFF
j_call: TRBJ1-1; clone_size: NA; d_call: TRBD1; v_call: TRBV6-5; cdr3_nt: TGTGCCAGCAGGAGACAGGGGGCAGAGACTGAAGCTTTCTTT; cdr3_aa: CASRRQGAETEAFF
j_call: TRBJ2-5; clone_size: NA; d_call: NA; v_call: TRBV5-1; cdr3_nt: TGCGCCAGCAGCTTGAGTCTAGCCAACCGGCCCAGAGAGACCCAGTACTTC; cdr3_aa: CASSLSLANRPRETQYF
j_call: TRBJ2-2; clone_size: few; d_call: NA; v_call: TRBV6-4; cdr3_nt: TGTGCCAGCAGTGACCAATTGGCCCTGGGTCAGGCGGGGGAGCTGTTTTTT; cdr3_aa: CASSDQLALGQAGELFF
j_call: TRBJ1-2; clone_size: NA; d_call: NA; v_call: TRBV3-1/TRBV3-2; cdr3_nt: TGTGCCAGCAGCCAAGACGCCCGGGGAAGGGGCTACACCTTC; cdr3_aa: CASSQDARGRGYTF
j_call: TRBJ2-1; clone_size: NA; d_call: TRBD2; v_call: TRBV7-6; cdr3_nt: TGTGCCAGCAGCCGACTTAGAGCGGGAGTTGGGCCCAATGAGCAGTTCTTC; cdr3_aa: CASSRLRAGVGPNEQFF
j_call: TRBJ1-2; clone_size: NA; d_call: NA; v_call: TRBV7-2; cdr3_nt: TGTGCCCTAACTTTTCCCCGAGCAAACTATGGCTACACCTTC; cdr3_aa: CALTFPRANYGYTF
j_call: TRBJ1-4; clone_size: NA; d_call: NA; v_call: TRBV18; cdr3_nt: TGTGCCAGCTCACCGGAGGGAGCTAATGAAAAACTGCTTTTT; cdr3_aa: CASSPEGANEKLLF
j_call: TRBJ2-3; clone_size: NA; d_call: NA; v_call: TRBV29-1; cdr3_nt: TGCAGCGTTACTACGAACGTGGCAGATACGCAGTATTTT; cdr3_aa: CSVTTNVADTQYF
j_call: TRBJ2-1; clone_size: NA; d_call: TRBD1; v_call: TRBV7-3; cdr3_nt: TGTGCCAGCAGCTCGACAGGGGCTGAGCAGTTCTTC; cdr3_aa: CASSSTGAEQFF
j_call: TRBJ1-5; clone_size: NA; d_call: TRBD1; v_call: TRBV10-3; cdr3_nt: TGTGCCATCAGGGCCGGACAGGGGGCGGATCAGCCCCAGCATTTT; cdr3_aa: CAIRAGQGADQPQHF
j_call: TRBJ2-3; clone_size: NA; d_call: TRBD2; v_call: TRBV4-1; cdr3_nt: TGCGCCAGCAGCCAATCTAGCGGGAGGGCCCCCCGCACAGATACGCAGTATTTT; cdr3_aa: CASSQSSGRAPRTDTQYF
j_call: TRBJ2-1; clone_size: NA; d_call: TRBD2; v_call: TRBV5-6; cdr3_nt: TGTGCCAGCGGATTGGGAGGGATGGATGAGCAGTTCTTC; cdr3_aa: CASGLGGMDEQFF
j_call: TRBJ2-2; clone_size: NA; d_call: NA; v_call: TRBV3-1/TRBV3-2; cdr3_nt: TGTGCCAGCGAGCCACAGGGTGGGACCGGGCGGGAGCTGTTTTTT; cdr3_aa: CASEPQGGTGRELFF
j_call: TRBJ1-2; clone_size: NA; d_call: TRBD1; v_call: TRBV6-5; cdr3_nt: TGTGCCAGCAGAGAGCCGGGACAGGGCCAGGGTGGCTACACCTTC; cdr3_aa: CASREPGQGQGGYTF
j_call: TRBJ1-2; clone_size: NA; d_call: NA; v_call: TRBV28; cdr3_nt: TGTGCCAGCAGTCCGAATGCGGGAGGCTACACCTTC; cdr3_aa: CASSPNAGGYTF
j_call: TRBJ2-2; clone_size: NA; d_call: TRBD1; v_call: TRBV7-2; cdr3_nt: TGTGCCAGCAGCATACGACAGGGGAACGGGGAGCTGTTTTTT; cdr3_aa: CASSIRQGNGELFF
j_call: TRBJ2-7; clone_size: NA; d_call: TRBD2; v_call: TRBV5-6; cdr3_nt: TGTGCCAGCAGCTTGGAGACTAGCGGGAGCTACGAGCAGTACTTC; cdr3_aa: CASSLETSGSYEQYF
j_call: TRBJ2-7; clone_size: NA; d_call: TRBD2; v_call: TRBV18; cdr3_nt: TGTGCCAGCTCACCGATTAGCGGGAGGACCGAGCAGTACTTC; cdr3_aa: CASSPISGRTEQYF
j_call: TRBJ1-2; clone_size: once; d_call: TRBD1; v_call: TRBV24-1; cdr3_nt: TGTGCCACCAGTGCGGGACAGGGCTATGGCTACACCTTC; cdr3_aa: CATSAGQGYGYTF
j_call: TRBJ2-7; clone_size: NA; d_call: NA; v_call: TRBV5-1; cdr3_nt: TGCGCCAGCAGCTTGTTCGTCTCCTACGAGCAGTACTTC; cdr3_aa: CASSLFVSYEQYF
j_call: TRBJ2-5; clone_size: NA; d_call: NA; v_call: TRBV6-5; cdr3_nt: TGTGCCAGCAGTCCATCGGGACTTAGCCAAGAGACCCAGTACTTC; cdr3_aa: CASSPSGLSQETQYF
j_call: TRBJ2-1; clone_size: NA; d_call: NA; v_call: TRBV9; cdr3_nt: TGTGCCAGCAGCGTGTCGGGAGTTTACCGCAATGAGCAGTTCTTC; cdr3_aa: CASSVSGVYRNEQFF
j_call: TRBJ1-1; clone_size: once; d_call: NA; v_call: TRBV5-8; cdr3_nt: TGTGCCAGCAGCTTGGGGTCAGGATGTCATTCGGACACTGAAGCTTTCTTT; cdr3_aa: CASSLGSGCHSDTEAFF
j_call: TRBJ2-1; clone_size: NA; d_call: TRBD2; v_call: TRBV6-4; cdr3_nt: TGTGCCAGCAGTGCTTCTAGCGGGAGACCTGAGCAGTTCTTC; cdr3_aa: CASSASSGRPEQFF
j_call: TRBJ2-7; clone_size: NA; d_call: TRBD2; v_call: TRBV25-1; cdr3_nt: TGTGCCAGCAGTGATACCGGGCTAGCGGGAGGCGAGCAGTACTTC; cdr3_aa: CASSDTGLAGGEQYF
j_call: TRBJ2-2; clone_size: NA; d_call: TRBD2; v_call: TRBV2; cdr3_nt: TGTGCCAGCAGTGTCCGCAGCGGGAGGAACACCGGGGAGCTGTTTTTT; cdr3_aa: CASSVRSGRNTGELFF
j_call: TRBJ2-3; clone_size: NA; d_call: TRBD2; v_call: TRBV10-3; cdr3_nt: TGTGCCATCAGTGGAGGACCCGGGACTAGGGATTTT; cdr3_aa: CAISGGPGTRDF
j_call: TRBJ2-1; clone_size: NA; d_call: TRBD2; v_call: TRBV7-2; cdr3_nt: TGTGCCAGCAGCTTAGTCGAGGGAGGGATGAACAATGAGCAGTTCTTC; cdr3_aa: CASSLVEGGMNNEQFF
j_call: TRBJ2-2; clone_size: NA; d_call: NA; v_call: TRBV9; cdr3_nt: TGTGCCAGCAGCGTAGTCCCAACCGGGGAGCTGTTTTTT; cdr3_aa: CASSVVPTGELFF
j_call: TRBJ2-7; clone_size: few; d_call: NA; v_call: TRBV7-2; cdr3_nt: TGTGCCAGCAGCTTAGGCCCGAACAACGAGCAGTACTTC; cdr3_aa: CASSLGPNNEQYF
j_call: TRBJ2-2; clone_size: once; d_call: NA; v_call: TRBV10-3; cdr3_nt: TGTGCCATCTCCGCTAGCAGGATATCGAACACCGGGGAGCTGTTTTTT; cdr3_aa: CAISASRISNTGELFF
j_call: TRBJ2-1; clone_size: NA; d_call: TRBD2; v_call: TRBV5-1; cdr3_nt: TGCGCCAGCGGACTAGCGAATGAGCAGTTCTTC; cdr3_aa: CASGLANEQFF
j_call: TRBJ1-2; clone_size: NA; d_call: NA; v_call: TRBV19; cdr3_nt: TGTGCCAGCCACCCGCCTGGCGGAGGGTTATATGGCTACACCTTC; cdr3_aa: CASHPPGGGLYGYTF
j_call: TRBJ2-7; clone_size: once; d_call: TRBD1; v_call: TRBV5-1; cdr3_nt: TGCGCCAGCAGCCCAATACCGGGGGGACAGGGGCGTGGGTACGAGCAGTACTTC; cdr3_aa: CASSPIPGGQGRGYEQYF
j_call: TRBJ2-7; clone_size: NA; d_call: TRBD2; v_call: TRBV5-4; cdr3_nt: TGTGCCAGCAGCTTGAGCGGGGCTGCGAACGAGCAGTACTTC; cdr3_aa: CASSLSGAANEQYF
j_call: TRBJ2-2; clone_size: NA; d_call: NA; v_call: TRBV6-5; cdr3_nt: TGTGCCAGCAGTTACTCGCACAGACCGAACACCGGGGAGCTGTTTTTT; cdr3_aa: CASSYSHRPNTGELFF